This TCR beta chain was sequenced for a study of a mutant IDH1 vaccine in newly diagnosed glioma. The overall study: Of the patients given treatment, approximately 60% were male and 37.5% were female, and a mean age of around 44 years was recorded. At week 35 came visit V12, and visit V13 followed at week 47.

Trimming pared 0 bases from V and 4 bases from J, leaving 9 bases between. The CDR3 has 14 amino acids. CDR1 and CDR2 (germline): LGHNA, YSLEER. Repertoires were generated with immunoSEQ multiplex PCR, while TCRdb's copy carries only in-frame clones and drops some. The sample lists approximately 28,000 clones, approximately 82% seen once, with 25% to 35% in the top ten. Study findings and constraints: Vaccination induced immune responses in over 85% of patients.

As regards this clone: Its antigen is not identified.

Time point reported: week 35, safety follow-up. A single vaccine dose contained 300 ug of mutant IDH1 20-mer peptide, and topical imiquimod was used with it. The donor cohort comprised cases of new WHO grade 3 or 4 IDH1-mutant, ATRX-lost astrocytoma. The starting material was PBMCs, obtained from a glioma patient whose treatment included an IDH1 peptide vaccine. This sequence was found in a man aged 25-45 years with glioma. The rearrangement uses TRBV4-3 and TRBJ1-1; D might be TRBD1 (5 bases). For the CDR3, the DNA is TGCGCCAGCAGCCAAGACGGCAGGGTCACTGAAGCTTTCTTT. Amino acid sequence: CASSQDGRVTEAFF.